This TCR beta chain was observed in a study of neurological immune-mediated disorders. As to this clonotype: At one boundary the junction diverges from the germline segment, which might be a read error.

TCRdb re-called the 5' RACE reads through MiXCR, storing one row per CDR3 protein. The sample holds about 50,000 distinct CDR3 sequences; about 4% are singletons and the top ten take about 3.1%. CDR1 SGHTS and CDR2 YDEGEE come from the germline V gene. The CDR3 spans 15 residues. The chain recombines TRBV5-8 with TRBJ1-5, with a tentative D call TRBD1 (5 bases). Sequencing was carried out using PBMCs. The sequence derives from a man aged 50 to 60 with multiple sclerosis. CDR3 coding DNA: TGTGCCAGCAGCTTGGGCAGGGACCCCAATCAGCCCCAGAATTTT. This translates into CASSLGRDPNQPQNF.